This T cell receptor (beta chain) was recovered during a study of blood T cells in healthy people across ages. The CDR3 sequence is 17 residues long. Per the germline V gene, CDR1 is DFQATT and CDR2 is SNEGSKA (reference sequence). The ends were cut back, 3 bases at V and 0 bases at J, with 21 bases in the middle. With a J-beta primer mix and a sample-barcoded 5' primer, a second PCR ran about 6 to 11 cycles. TCRdb reprocessed the 5' RACE reads via MiXCR and lists one record per CDR3 protein. The sample contains 850,000 to 1,000,000 distinct CDR3 sequences, about 44% of which appear only once. Ten milliliters was the volume of peripheral blood drawn from each donor. To note about this clonotype: Its antigen is not known.

Study results and limitations: Considered underestimates were the diversity estimates obtained from one million T cells. Nothing was known about donor CMV status, and this possibly confounded expanded clonotype changes. The study found TCR beta diversity correlated strongly with naive T cell percentage.

The clonotype was recovered from a young man in good health. J is TRBJ2-7 and V is TRBV20-1; D may be TRBD1 (5 bases). The sequenced sample consisted of blood. The CDR3, as DNA: TGCAGTGCTAGGGGGCGTCGGTCAAACGAGTACTCCTACGAGCAGTACTTC. Translated, it gives CSARGRRSNEYSYEQYF.